The 17 T cell receptor beta chains below come from one sample, sequenced in a study of CD8+ T cells in alopecia areata. Once RNA had been extracted, it was reverse transcribed into cDNA to act as the sequencing template. Profiled with immunoSEQ multiplex PCR; TCRdb holds only in-frame clones, not every one. This sample has some 210,000 clones; 50% to 60% occur once, and the top ten carry approximately 0.5%. The sequencing used CD4+ T cells sorted from blood, collected at week 0. Receptors originate from a human donor with alopecia areata.

This rearrangement joins TRBV25-1 to TRBJ2-7; D remains ambiguous. From germline, CDR1 is MGHDK and CDR2 SYGVNS. The CDR3 runs to 14 residues. Trimming removed 1 base from V and 5 bases from J, with 12 bases in between. As DNA, the CDR3 is TGTGCCAGCAGTGAATCTAGGTCAGCCGACGAGCAGTACTTC. Encoded protein: CASSESRSADEQYF.

The count of this clone is one. The rearrangement joins TRBV5-1 to TRBJ1-6; D remains ambiguous. The CDR3 loop spans 16 amino acids. The germline V gene encodes CDR1 SGHRS and CDR2 YFSETQ. Deletions cut 0 bases from V and 9 bases from J, with 16 bases between. As DNA, the CDR3 is TGCGCCAGCAGCTTGGAGGTCCGAGGAGATAGTTCACCCCTCCACTTT. Translating it yields CASSLEVRGDSSPLHF.

The chain joins TRBV9 to TRBJ1-3; no reliable D call. V shed 4 bases and J shed 0 bases, with 8 bases lying between them. The germline gives CDR1 SGDLS, CDR2 YYNGEE. The CDR3 runs to 14 residues. The CDR3: CASSPTTSGNTIYF. The CDR3 nucleotides are TGTGCCAGCAGCCCGACAACCTCTGGAAACACCATATATTTT.

The rearrangement joins TRBV5-4 to TRBJ1-2, with D perhaps TRBD1 (6 bases). The length of the CDR3 is 14 residues. Trimming removed 1 base at V and 8 bases at J, with 15 bases between. In germline, CDR1 is SGHNT, CDR2 YYREEE (reference sequence). CDR3 nucleotide sequence: TGTGCCAGCAGCTTGTGGCAGGGCCAGGGGGGCTACACCTTC. This translates into CASSLWQGQGGYTF.

The V gene is TRBV29-1, the J gene TRBJ2-7; D ambiguous. The germline V and J ends were trimmed by 4 bases and 1 base, with 20 bases remaining between them. This CDR3 region has 16 residues. Germline V CDR1 and CDR2: SQVTM, ANQGSEA. The CDR3 loop reads CSVGGSGRTNSYEQYF. The DNA for the CDR3 is TGCAGCGTTGGAGGTTCGGGCCGTACCAATTCCTACGAGCAGTACTTC.

The V gene is TRBV9, the J gene TRBJ1-4, with D perhaps TRBD1 (5 bases). This CDR3 spans 16 amino acids. V lost 3 bases and J lost 4, with 16 bases in between. Per germline, CDR1 SGDLS and CDR2 YYNGEE. CDR3 sequence (DNA): TGTGCCAGCAGCGGGAGCGGCCGCGGGGGTAATGAAAAACTGTTTTTT. It yields the protein CASSGSGRGGNEKLFF.

The chain has TRBV30 and TRBJ1-4; the match to TRBD1 covers 9 bases. This CDR3 is built from 13 residues. Trimming at V came to 7 bases and at J to 8 bases, leaving 8 bases not matched to a gene. CDR1 is GTSNPN and CDR2 is SVGIG in the germline V gene (reference sequence). CDR3 sequence (DNA): TGTGCCTACAACAGGGGGCGCCTGGAAAAACTGTTTTTT. Translation gives CAYNRGRLEKLFF. Supplemented by reference TRBV30 and TRBJ1-4, the full variable domain reads SQTIHQWPATLVQPVGSPLSLECTVEGTSNPNLYWYRQAAGRGLQLLFYSVGIGQISSEVPQNLSASRPQDRQFILSSKKLLLSDSGFYLCAYNRGRLEKLFFGSGTQLSVL.

V gene TRBV30 combines with J gene TRBJ2-7; possible D gene TRBD1, 5 bases. Germline lookup yields CDR1 GTSNPN and CDR2 SVGIG (reference sequence). V was cut by 4 bases and J by 9 bases, with 19 bases left in between. This CDR3 contains 13 residues. The DNA for the CDR3 is TGTGCCTGGACCCCTAAGTCCAAGGGGATGCAGTACTTC. It encodes CAWTPKSKGMQYF. Full variable domain (outside the CDR3, taken from reference TRBV30 and TRBJ2-7): SQTIHQWPATLVQPVGSPLSLECTVEGTSNPNLYWYRQAAGRGLQLLFYSVGIGQISSEVPQNLSASRPQDRQFILSSKKLLLSDSGFYLCAWTPKSKGMQYFGPGTRLTVT.

V usage is TRBV7-3 and J usage is TRBJ2-7, with D perhaps matching TRBD2 (5 bases). Germline lookup yields CDR1 SGHTA and CDR2 FQGTGA. The CDR3 loop spans 17 amino acids. Deletions cut 1 base from V and 0 bases from J, with 16 bases between. The CDR3 protein is CASSLKGASPFSYEQYF. The CDR3, as DNA: TGTGCCAGCAGCTTAAAGGGAGCTTCACCCTTCTCCTACGAGCAGTACTTC.

The rearrangement joins TRBV2 to TRBJ1-1, with 8 bases fitting TRBD1. Germline CDR1 SNHLY, CDR2 FYNNEI. J was trimmed by 0 bases and V by 3 bases; bases with no gene match: 9. The CDR3 loop spans 17 amino acids. CDR3 bases: TGTGCCAGCAGTGACCACCCCGGACAGGGAATGAACACTGAAGCTTTCTTT. The encoded protein is CASSDHPGQGMNTEAFF.

The V gene is TRBV4-1, the J gene TRBJ2-1; TRBD2 aligns across 7 bases. Trimming at V came to 8 bases and at J to 6 bases, leaving 16 bases not matched to a gene. This CDR3 has 16 residues. Germline CDR1 and CDR2: MGHRA and YSYEKL. The CDR3 spells CASLPLGLDQANEQFF. The CDR3 DNA reads as TGCGCCAGCTTGCCCCTAGGACTAGACCAGGCCAATGAGCAGTTCTTC.

The genes are TRBV6-5 and TRBJ2-7; the match to TRBD2 covers 14 bases. The CDR3 is 15 amino acids. V shed 4 bases, J shed 6 bases, and the junction held 5 bases outside the gene matches. Germline V CDR1 and CDR2: MNHEY, SVGAGI. CDR3 nucleotides: TGTGCCAGCAGTTCGCGGACTAGCGGGAGGTCCGAGCAGTACTTC. This translates into CASSSRTSGRSEQYF.

This sequence joins TRBV27 and TRBJ1-5, with TRBD1 matching 7 bases. There are 13 residues in the CDR3. The J segment lost 7 bases and the V segment lost 6 bases, leaving 6 bases of the junction unmatched. Germline V gene sequence: CDR1 MNHEY, CDR2 SMNVEV (reference sequence). This chain's CDR3 is CASSNRGGQPQHF. CDR3 nucleotides: TGTGCCAGCAGCAACAGGGGCGGCCAGCCCCAGCATTTT.

The gene calls are TRBV6-5 and TRBJ2-1; 9 bases map to TRBD1. V gave up 5 bases and J gave up 7 bases; unmatched junction bases: 9. Germline V gene data show CDR1 as MNHEY and CDR2 as SVGAGI. This CDR3 is 15 amino acids long. The CDR3 DNA sequence: TGTGCCAGCAGTCCTGGGGACAGGGCAGTAAATGAGCAGTTCTTC. Residues: CASSPGDRAVNEQFF.

The chain recombines TRBV30 with TRBJ1-5; TRBD1 might be the D (5 bases). Germline CDR1 GTSNPN, CDR2 SVGIG (reference sequence). This CDR3 contains 15 residues. V was pared by 2 bases and J by 0 bases, with 11 bases between. In DNA, the CDR3 is TGTGCCTGGAGTCGGGACGGTTATAGCAATCAGCCCCAGCATTTT. This sequence encodes CAWSRDGYSNQPQHF. The full variable domain, rest sourced from reference TRBV30 and TRBJ1-5, is SQTIHQWPATLVQPVGSPLSLECTVEGTSNPNLYWYRQAAGRGLQLLFYSVGIGQISSEVPQNLSASRPQDRQFILSSKKLLLSDSGFYLCAWSRDGYSNQPQHFGDGTRLSIL.

The rearrangement links TRBV6-5 to TRBJ2-7; 11 bases fit TRBD2. The CDR3 has 15 amino acids. V dropped 4 bases and J dropped 5; count of bases not matched to a gene: 7. Looked up from germline, CDR1 is MNHEY and CDR2 is SVGAGI. CDR3 bases: TGTGCCAGCAGTTCCCTTAGCGGGAGGGGCGACGAGCAGTACTTC. As protein: CASSSLSGRGDEQYF.

V and J are TRBV20-1 and TRBJ2-7; D remains unclear. The germline V gene encodes CDR1 DFQATT and CDR2 SNEGSKA (reference sequence). The CDR3 is 10 amino acids. With 3 bases removed from V and 7 bases from J, the gap between germline ends came to 7 bases. CDR3 coding DNA: TGCAGTGCTAGTACGAGTGAGCAGTACTTC. It is translated as CSASTSEQYF.